This TCR beta chain was retrieved from a study of cytomegalovirus exposure and HLA in healthy donors. The PCR ran on 60 Vbeta and 13 Jbeta primers. Repertoires were generated with immunoSEQ multiplex PCR, while TCRdb's copy carries only in-frame clones and drops some. The table includes roughly 130,000 clones, about 83% detected once. Germline CDR1 SGHDT, CDR2 YYEEEE. The CDR3 contains 13 residues. V was pared by 4 bases and J by 6 bases, with 2 bases of the junction left unmatched. This clone was recorded only once. The chain combines TRBV5-6 with TRBJ2-2, with 8 bases identical to TRBD1. Material: PBMCs. The source is a girl aged 2 to 10 in good health and CMV-seronegative. CDR3 protein: CASSTRGPGELFF. CDR3 nucleotide sequence: TGTGCCAGCAGCACCAGGGGGCCCGGGGAGCTGTTTTTT.